Here is one TCR beta chain with its context. The CDR3 is 19 amino acids. CDR1 and CDR2 (germline): MDHEN, SYDVKM. Trimming cost V 3 bases and J 2 bases; bases outside gene matches: 16. This record comes from a study of blood T cell repertoires in COVID-19. Authors' analysis steps: Amplification from reference gene primers served as the basis for estimated nucleated cell counts. Profiling relied on immunoSEQ multiplex PCR, and the TCRdb table lists in-frame clones only, not all of them. V and J calls and clone size are as listed in that table; D and trimming were resolved from the DNA. This sample yields 200,000 to 300,000 clones, of which approximately 85% are seen a single time; roughly 12% belongs to the top ten.

Sequencing was done on a sample of peripheral blood. The receptor was isolated from a woman aged 55-75 years with active or convalescent COVID-19. The chain combines TRBV28 with TRBJ1-5, with TRBD1 matching 7 bases. The CDR3 coding sequence is TGTGCCAGCAGTTTTCCGACAGGGAAAGGTGGTTACCGCAATCAGCCCCAGCATTTT. It specifies CASSFPTGKGGYRNQPQHF.